This TCR beta chain was retrieved from a study of cytomegalovirus exposure and HLA in healthy donors. Study overall: A subsequent analysis reported that the 95 to 150 validation repertoires were produced on the same platform that had also been used for the roughly 670 first-cohort repertoires. Study-wide results and caveats: Cytomegalovirus-associated TCR beta chains were listed, numbering 164. The classifier was said to identify cytomegalovirus status with high specificity and sensitivity. Most TCRs appeared rarely, but some public TCRs recurred in many donors.

This table comes from immunoSEQ multiplex PCR, and its TCRdb copy is limited to in-frame clones, with some not included. The repertoire holds around 60,000 clones, with roughly 94% as singletons. On this clone itself: Its antigen is still unknown.

This sequence was found in a man between 18 and 29 years old in good health and CMV-seropositive. Sequenced input: PBMCs.

CDR3 nucleotides: TGTGCCAGCAGTCCTGACCGACTCATGAACACTGAAGCTTTCTTT. As protein: CASSPDRLMNTEAFF. The chain links TRBV6-6 to TRBJ1-1; no reliable D call. CDR3 length: 15 amino acids. Germline CDR1 reads MNHNY; CDR2 reads SVGAGI (reference sequence). The V and J ends lost 5 bases and 0 bases respectively, with 13 bases between them.